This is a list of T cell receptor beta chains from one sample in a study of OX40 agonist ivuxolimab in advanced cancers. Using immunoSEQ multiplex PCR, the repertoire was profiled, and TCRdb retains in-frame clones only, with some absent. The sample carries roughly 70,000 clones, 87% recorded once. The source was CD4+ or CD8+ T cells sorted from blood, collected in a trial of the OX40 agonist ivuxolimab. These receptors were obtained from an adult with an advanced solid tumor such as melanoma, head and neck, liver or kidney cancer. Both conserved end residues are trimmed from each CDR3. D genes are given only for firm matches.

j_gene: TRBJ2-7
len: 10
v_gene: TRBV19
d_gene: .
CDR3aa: ASTIPSYEQY

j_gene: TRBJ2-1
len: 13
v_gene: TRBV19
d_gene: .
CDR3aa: ASSFGYGGKDEQF

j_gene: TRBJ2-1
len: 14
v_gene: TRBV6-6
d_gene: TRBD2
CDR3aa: ASSYSGTSGIYEQF

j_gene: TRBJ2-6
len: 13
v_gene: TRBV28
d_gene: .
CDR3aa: ASGQLDSGANVLT

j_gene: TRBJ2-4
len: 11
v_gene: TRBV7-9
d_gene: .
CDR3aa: ASSLAQANIQY

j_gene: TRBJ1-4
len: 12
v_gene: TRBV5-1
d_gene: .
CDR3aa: ASSLQDPREKLF

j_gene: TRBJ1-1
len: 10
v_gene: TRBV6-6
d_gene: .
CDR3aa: ASSYADTEAF

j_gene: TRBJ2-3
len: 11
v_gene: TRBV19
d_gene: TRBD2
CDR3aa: ASRDRGGDTQY

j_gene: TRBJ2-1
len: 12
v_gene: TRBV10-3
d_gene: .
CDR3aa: AISTGNNYNEQF

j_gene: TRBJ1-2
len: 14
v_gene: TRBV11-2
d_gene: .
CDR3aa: ASSLDLQGANYGYT

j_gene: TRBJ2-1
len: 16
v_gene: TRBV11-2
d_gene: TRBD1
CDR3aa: ASSSDRGAKSSYNEQF

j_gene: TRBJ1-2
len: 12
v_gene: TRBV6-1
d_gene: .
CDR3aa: ASSEETGRRGYT

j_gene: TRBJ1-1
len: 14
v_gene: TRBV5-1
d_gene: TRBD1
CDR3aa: ASSFTTGLLNTEAF

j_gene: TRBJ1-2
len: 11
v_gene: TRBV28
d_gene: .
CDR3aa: ASSSRGGYGYT

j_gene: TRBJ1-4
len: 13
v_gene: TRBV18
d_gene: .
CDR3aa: ASSPPSQGSEKLF

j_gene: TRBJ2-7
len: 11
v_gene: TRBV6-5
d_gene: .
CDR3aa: ASKNAEEYEQY

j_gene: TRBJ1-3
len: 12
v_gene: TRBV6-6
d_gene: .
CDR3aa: ASSRGTWGNTIY

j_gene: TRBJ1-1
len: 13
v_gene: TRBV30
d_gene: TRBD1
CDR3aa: AWSPGTARNTEAF

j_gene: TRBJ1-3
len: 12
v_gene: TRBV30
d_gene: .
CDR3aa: ALDSLFSGNTIY

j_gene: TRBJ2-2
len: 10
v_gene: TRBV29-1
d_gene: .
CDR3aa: SARPRTGELF

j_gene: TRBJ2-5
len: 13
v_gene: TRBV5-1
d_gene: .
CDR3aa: ASSLAPQGGETQY

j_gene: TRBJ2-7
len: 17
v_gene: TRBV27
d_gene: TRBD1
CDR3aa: ASSLRRGTGLVWSYEQY

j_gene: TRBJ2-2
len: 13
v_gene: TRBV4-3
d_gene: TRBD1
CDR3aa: ASSPWTGMSGELF

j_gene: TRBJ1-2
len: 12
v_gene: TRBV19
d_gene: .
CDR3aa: ASSNRVRDYGYT

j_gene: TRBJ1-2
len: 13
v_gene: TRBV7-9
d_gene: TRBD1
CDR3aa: ASSSAGTGGYGYT

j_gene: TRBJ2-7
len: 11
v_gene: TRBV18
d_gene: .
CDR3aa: ASSPTFLGEQY

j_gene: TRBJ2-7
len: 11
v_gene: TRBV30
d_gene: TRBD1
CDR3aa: ACRDRVAYEQY

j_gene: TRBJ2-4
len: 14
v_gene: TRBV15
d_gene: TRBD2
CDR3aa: ATSRGSGIAKNIQY

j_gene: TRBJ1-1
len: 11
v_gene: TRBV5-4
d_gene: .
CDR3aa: ASSLYGGAEAF

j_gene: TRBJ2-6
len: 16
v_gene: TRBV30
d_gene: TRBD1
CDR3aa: AWSGTGGVFAGANVLT

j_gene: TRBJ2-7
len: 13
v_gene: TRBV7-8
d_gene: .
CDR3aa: ASSSGVRSSYEQY

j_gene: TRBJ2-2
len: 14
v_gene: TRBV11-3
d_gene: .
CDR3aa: ASSLGGGAYTGELF